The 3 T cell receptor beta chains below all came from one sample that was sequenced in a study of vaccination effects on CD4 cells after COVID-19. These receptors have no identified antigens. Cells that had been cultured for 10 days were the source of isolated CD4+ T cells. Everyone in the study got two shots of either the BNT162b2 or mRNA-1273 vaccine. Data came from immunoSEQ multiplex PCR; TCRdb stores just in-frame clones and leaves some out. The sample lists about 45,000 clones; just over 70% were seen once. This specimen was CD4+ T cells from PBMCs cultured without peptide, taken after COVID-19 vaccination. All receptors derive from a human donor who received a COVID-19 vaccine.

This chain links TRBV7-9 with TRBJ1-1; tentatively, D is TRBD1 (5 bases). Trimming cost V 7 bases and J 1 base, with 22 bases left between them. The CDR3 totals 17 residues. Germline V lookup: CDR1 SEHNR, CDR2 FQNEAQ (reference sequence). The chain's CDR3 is CASTTDTGRGRNTEAFF. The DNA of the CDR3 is TGTGCCAGCACGACCGACACAGGACGGGGTAGGAACACTGAAGCTTTCTTT.

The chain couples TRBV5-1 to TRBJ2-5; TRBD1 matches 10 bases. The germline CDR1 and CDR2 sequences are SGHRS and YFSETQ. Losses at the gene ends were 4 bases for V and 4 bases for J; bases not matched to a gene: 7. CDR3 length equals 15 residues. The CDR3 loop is CASSRGQGLTETQYF. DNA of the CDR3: TGCGCCAGCAGCCGGGGACAGGGGTTGACAGAGACCCAGTACTTC.

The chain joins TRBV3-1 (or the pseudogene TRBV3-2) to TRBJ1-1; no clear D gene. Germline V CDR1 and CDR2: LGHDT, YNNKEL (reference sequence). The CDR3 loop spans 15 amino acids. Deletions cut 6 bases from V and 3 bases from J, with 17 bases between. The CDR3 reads CASSEYGGSDTEAFF. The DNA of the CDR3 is TGTGCCAGCAGTGAATATGGAGGCAGCGACACTGAAGCTTTCTTT.